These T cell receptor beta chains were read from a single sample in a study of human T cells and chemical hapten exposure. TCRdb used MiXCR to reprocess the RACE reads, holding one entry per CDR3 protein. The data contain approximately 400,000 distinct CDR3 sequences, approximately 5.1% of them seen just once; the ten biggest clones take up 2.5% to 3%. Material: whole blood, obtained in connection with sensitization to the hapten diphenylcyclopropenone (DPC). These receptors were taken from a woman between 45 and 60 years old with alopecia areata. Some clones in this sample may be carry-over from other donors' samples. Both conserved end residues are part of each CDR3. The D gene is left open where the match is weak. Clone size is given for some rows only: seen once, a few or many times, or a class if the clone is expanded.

CDR3 protein: CASSLTHWVDTQYF
CDR3 DNA: TGTGCCAGCAGCTTGACGCACTGGGTAGATACGCAGTATTTT
clone size: few
V gene: TRBV11-2
D gene: -
J gene: TRBJ2-3

CDR3 protein: CASKTSDIYNEQFF
CDR3 DNA: TGTGCCAGCAAAACTAGCGATATCTACAATGAGCAGTTCTTC
clone size: -
V gene: TRBV7-8
D gene: TRBD2
J gene: TRBJ2-1

CDR3 protein: CASSLAGGRQPQHF
CDR3 DNA: TGTGCCAGCAGCTTGGCCGGTGGTAGACAGCCCCAGCATTTT
clone size: -
V gene: TRBV5-5
D gene: -
J gene: TRBJ1-5

CDR3 protein: CATGPVGGSTDTQYF
CDR3 DNA: TGTGCCACGGGTCCAGTCGGCGGGAGCACAGATACGCAGTATTTT
clone size: -
V gene: TRBV5-6
D gene: -
J gene: TRBJ2-3

CDR3 protein: CASSQDTGGGYNEQFF
CDR3 DNA: TGTGCCAGCAGCCAAGATACTGGCGGTGGTTACAATGAGCAGTTCTTC
clone size: -
V gene: TRBV3-1
D gene: -
J gene: TRBJ2-1

CDR3 protein: CASSLSVEIPSTDTQYF
CDR3 DNA: TGTGCCAGCAGCTTGTCGGTCGAGATTCCTAGCACAGATACGCAGTATTTT
clone size: many
V gene: TRBV5-4
D gene: -
J gene: TRBJ2-3

CDR3 protein: CASSSRLAGYQETQYF
CDR3 DNA: TGTGCCAGCAGCTCGAGACTAGCGGGGTACCAAGAGACCCAGTACTTC
clone size: -
V gene: TRBV13
D gene: TRBD2
J gene: TRBJ2-5

CDR3 protein: CASSYGLANEQFF
CDR3 DNA: TGTGCCAGCAGTTACGGACTAGCCAATGAGCAGTTCTTC
clone size: many
V gene: TRBV12-3/TRBV12-4
D gene: TRBD2
J gene: TRBJ2-1

CDR3 protein: CASSIGTGGGSTEAFF
CDR3 DNA: TGTGCCAGCAGTATAGGGACAGGGGGCGGGAGCACTGAAGCTTTCTTT
clone size: -
V gene: TRBV12-3/TRBV12-4
D gene: TRBD1
J gene: TRBJ1-1

CDR3 protein: CASSDGLRTEAFF
CDR3 DNA: TGTGCCAGCAGTGACGGACTTCGGACTGAAGCTTTCTTT
clone size: few
V gene: TRBV2
D gene: -
J gene: TRBJ1-1

CDR3 protein: CASSLVASGGSTDTQYF
CDR3 DNA: TGCGCCAGCAGCTTGGTTGCGAGCGGAGGAAGCACAGATACGCAGTATTTT
clone size: many
V gene: TRBV5-1
D gene: -
J gene: TRBJ2-3

CDR3 protein: CASSPGLITYEQYF
CDR3 DNA: TGTGCCAGCAGCCCGGGACTGATAACCTACGAGCAGTACTTC
clone size: many
V gene: TRBV3-1
D gene: -
J gene: TRBJ2-7

CDR3 protein: CAAAGASTDTQYF
CDR3 DNA: TGTGCCGCAGCAGGGGCCTCCACAGATACGCAGTATTTT
clone size: -
V gene: TRBV27
D gene: -
J gene: TRBJ2-3

CDR3 protein: CASSSIWQLLQFDEQFF
CDR3 DNA: TGTGCCAGCAGTTCTATCTGGCAGCTTTTACAATTCGATGAGCAGTTCTTC
clone size: many
V gene: TRBV6-2/TRBV6-3
D gene: -
J gene: TRBJ2-1

CDR3 protein: CASSFGASNYGYTF
CDR3 DNA: TGTGCCAGCAGTTTTGGAGCGAGCAACTATGGCTACACCTTC
clone size: many
V gene: TRBV12-3/TRBV12-4
D gene: -
J gene: TRBJ1-2

CDR3 protein: CASSSRVNEQYF
CDR3 DNA: TGTGCCAGCAGCTCCAGGGTAAACGAGCAGTACTTC
clone size: many
V gene: TRBV5-4
D gene: -
J gene: TRBJ2-7

CDR3 protein: CASSSHEQFF
CDR3 DNA: TGTGCCAGCAGCTCGCATGAGCAGTTCTTC
clone size: many
V gene: TRBV7-2
D gene: -
J gene: TRBJ2-1

CDR3 protein: CASSQDRGAEQFF
CDR3 DNA: TGCGCCAGCAGCCAAGATCGCGGGGCTGAGCAGTTCTTC
clone size: many
V gene: TRBV4-3
D gene: -
J gene: TRBJ2-1

CDR3 protein: CASSSGLTRHTQYF
CDR3 DNA: TGTGCCAGCAGTTCCGGACTAACAAGACATACGCAGTATTTT
clone size: many
V gene: TRBV12-3/TRBV12-4
D gene: -
J gene: TRBJ2-3

CDR3 protein: CASRWTGRRNYGYTF
CDR3 DNA: TGTGCCAGCAGATGGACAGGGAGGCGCAACTATGGCTACACCTTC
clone size: many
V gene: TRBV6-5
D gene: TRBD1
J gene: TRBJ1-2

CDR3 protein: CASRRTGQGLGAGEAFF
CDR3 DNA: TGTGCCAGCAGACGCACGGGACAGGGTCTTGGGGCTGGGGAAGCTTTCTTT
clone size: -
V gene: TRBV6-1
D gene: TRBD1
J gene: TRBJ1-1

CDR3 protein: CASSPTGEVNSPLHF
CDR3 DNA: TGCGCCAGCTCCCCCACGGGGGAGGTCAATTCACCCCTCCACTTT
clone size: -
V gene: TRBV5-1
D gene: -
J gene: TRBJ1-6

CDR3 protein: CASSPQRLQPQHF
CDR3 DNA: TGTGCCAGCTCACCCCAACGTTTACAGCCCCAGCATTTT
clone size: many
V gene: TRBV18
D gene: -
J gene: TRBJ1-5